Included here is one T cell receptor beta chain sequence, with context. Its antigen remains undetermined. Base qualities are missing; no much larger clone stands one base away. Enrolling through a virtual design, the prospective study's participants ranged in age from roughly 18 to 95 years and lived across roughly 24 United States geographic areas. In the prospective study, cohorts were assigned on the basis of participant-reported clinical history obtained from a screening survey and a study questionnaire. A participant counted as exposed if, within 2 weeks of entering the study, that participant had been in contact with someone who had a PCR-confirmed or clinician-diagnosed COVID-19 case. Each participant in the prospective study had whole blood, serum and a nasopharyngeal or oropharyngeal swab collected by mobile phlebotomists. Prospective study participants could optionally give additional blood draws and questionnaires over a 2-month period. Before DNA extraction, prospective study blood samples were shipped either frozen or at room temperature.

The data derive from a study of blood T cell repertoires in COVID-19 (dated by TCRdb to 2018 to 2021). At the level of the whole study: The collaborator samples originated in the United States, Italy and Spain and spanned the acute and convalescent phases of COVID-19. The prospective study material was composed of cDNA or gDNA derived from T cells, B-cell-depleted T cells, or PBMCs. Deeply sampled blood TCRbeta repertoires from subjects exposed to, actively infected with, or recovered from COVID-19 were included in the dataset. The repertoires were released in a freely available public database intended as a resource for research on the immune response to SARS-CoV-2. Samples came from the ongoing ImmuneRACE study (first 160 participants) plus 1,254 subjects from 6 global collaborators. Sample metadata almost always included a de-identified subject ID, COVID-19 status, age in years and sex. HLA class I and class II types, where available, came from metadata supplied by the sample provider rather than from assay-based typing. General findings and caveats noted by the study authors: Clinical and demographic metadata were provided uncurated, with the amount varying by source and participant.

TCRbeta CDR3 regions were amplified from genomic DNA by means of the immunoSEQ Assay, a bias-controlled multiplex PCR. Per the source publication's procedure: Within the assay, amplification of reference gene primers was used to estimate how many nucleated cells each sample contained. To quantify the absolute abundance of each unique TCRbeta CDR3 rearrangement, sequence reads were collapsed and filtered. For each sample, productive Simpson clonality was calculated as the square root of Simpson's diversity index across productive rearrangements. Held by TCRdb, this immuneACCESS table contains in-frame sequences only and omits some clones. Under half of the omission traces to an unresolved V gene where checked; the cause of the rest is unknown. Clonal size and the V and J genes are those of that table, whereas D and trimming came from the DNA. This sample is represented by fewer than 250,000 clones; about 80% of them were singletons. Clones ranked in the top ten supply around 3.5% of the sample.

CDR1 and CDR2 (KGHSH, LQKENI) derive from the germline V gene. V is pruned by 0 bases and J by 4 bases, leaving 4 bases of the junction without a gene match. The CDR3, cysteine through phenylalanine, is 16 amino acids long. Just the 48-base CDR3 DNA is kept, in frame starting at base 1. The sequencing sample was made of PBMCs or T cells enriched from blood (not recorded which). This sequence uses TRBV18 and TRBJ2-3, with 10 bases in between that match TRBD2. This receptor was taken from a woman aged 35 to 49 who had been exposed to COVID-19. The CDR3 region reads CASSPPSGGWSDTQYF. The nucleotides read TGTGCCAGCTCACCACCTAGCGGGGGGTGGTCAGATACGCAGTATTTT.